These 29 T cell receptor beta chains originate from one sample sequenced in a study of shared T cell receptors in the human thymus. Measured with immunoSEQ multiplex PCR; TCRdb has only the in-frame clones, and not every one. Of some 660,000 clones detected, roughly 86% appear once; the ten largest clones hold about 0.0094%. The same data also went into a second study, on human thymus T cells.

Source material: thymocytes. All receptors come from a boy younger than two with a congenital heart defect.

This clone has only a few counts. V gene TRBV6-5 combines with J gene TRBJ1-1, with 7 bases aligning to TRBD1. V shed 7 bases, J shed 1 base, and the junction held 6 bases outside the gene matches. Per germline, CDR1 MNHEY and CDR2 SVGAGI. The CDR3 has 14 residues. The CDR3 loop is CASIETGRNTEAFF. In DNA form, the CDR3 reads TGTGCCAGCATCGAGACAGGGAGGAACACTGAAGCTTTCTTT.

The CDR3, as DNA: TGTGCCAGTAGCAGACAGGGTTTAGGAGAGACCCAGTACTTC. Translating gives CASSRQGLGETQYF. The chain is built from TRBV19 and TRBJ2-5, with TRBD1 matching over 7 bases. CDR1 is LNHDA, CDR2 SQIVND, per germline (reference sequence). The length of the CDR3 is 14 residues. V shed 6 bases and J 4 bases; nucleotides not matched to a gene: 8. Together with reference TRBV19 and TRBJ2-5, the CDR3 gives the full variable domain: DGGITQSPKYLFRKEGQNVTLSCEQNLNHDAMYWYRQDPGQGLRLIYYSQIVNDFQKGDIAEGYSVSREKKESFPLTVTSAQKNPTAFYLCASSRQGLGETQYFGPGTRLLVL.

The chain is built from TRBV2 and TRBJ1-5, with unresolved D. The CDR3 totals 15 residues. Germline CDR1 and CDR2: SNHLY and FYNNEI. V was trimmed by 6 bases and J by 0 bases, leaving 12 bases between them. The CDR3 nucleotides read TGTGCCAGCAGAGAGAGGCCTTATAGCAATCAGCCCCAGCATTTT. Translation gives CASRERPYSNQPQHF.

As to this clone: At one boundary the junction diverges from the germline segment, which might be a read error. This chain uses TRBV28 with TRBJ1-1, with TRBD1 identical over 7 bases. The CDR3 is 18 amino acids. The V gene's germline CDR1 is MDHEN and CDR2 SYDVKM. The CDR3 DNA is TGTGCCAGCCGTTTGGCGGATTCGGGACAGTTTATGAACACTGAAGCTTTCTTT. Translation gives CASRLADSGQFMNTEAFF.

The chain couples TRBV28 to TRBJ1-2; unclear D gene. Trimming removed 6 bases from V and 9 bases from J, with 17 bases in between. CDR1 is MDHEN, CDR2 SYDVKM, per germline. The length of the CDR3 is 13 residues. CDR3 nucleotides: TGTGCCAGCAGAGGTAGACGGGGAGGCTGCTACACCTTC. Translation gives CASRGRRGGCYTF.

The chain uses TRBV2 and TRBJ1-1, with D possibly being TRBD1 (5 bases). This CDR3 has 19 amino acids. Trimming stripped 1 base from V and 1 base from J, with 22 bases between. Germline-derived CDR1 and CDR2 are SNHLY and FYNNEI. The DNA of the CDR3 is TGTGCCAGCAGTGAAGTCAGGGCAGGAGGGCGACTTCGGAACACTGAAGCTTTCTTT. Amino acid sequence: CASSEVRAGGRLRNTEAFF.

This chain uses TRBV4-3 with TRBJ2-1, with 9 bases identical to TRBD2. Germline trimming cut 0 bases from V and 7 bases from J; bases unmatched to any gene: 10. The CDR3 covers 17 residues. In germline, CDR1 is LGHNA, CDR2 YSLEER. CDR3 loop: CASSQDLAGGLFNEQFF. CDR3 nucleotides: TGCGCCAGCAGCCAAGATTTGGCGGGGGGGCTTTTTAATGAGCAGTTCTTC.

J is TRBJ1-2 and V is TRBV28; 7 nucleotides match TRBD1. Germline V gene lookup returns CDR1 MDHEN and CDR2 SYDVKM. The CDR3 is 15 amino acids. The V and J ends lost 0 bases and 2 bases, in that order; junction bases with no gene match: 3. CDR3 amino acids: CASSLWTTGNYGYTF. CDR3 nucleotide sequence: TGTGCCAGCAGTTTATGGACGACAGGGAACTATGGCTACACCTTC.

This sequence joins TRBV2 and TRBJ2-2; D is unclear. The CDR3 extends over 15 amino acids. Between the trimmed V and J ends, which lost 2 bases and 4 bases, there was a span of 11 bases. Germline-derived CDR1 and CDR2 are SNHLY and FYNNEI. The CDR3 nucleotides are TGTGCCAGCAGTGAATTGAGCTCGGGCACCGGGGAGCTGTTTTTT. It encodes CASSELSSGTGELFF. The complete variable domain, with remaining parts taken from reference TRBV2 and TRBJ2-2, reads EPEVTQTPSHQVTQMGQEVILRCVPISNHLYFYWYRQILGQKVEFLVSFYNNEISEKSEIFDDQFSVERPDGSNFTLKIRSTKLEDSAMYFCASSELSSGTGELFFGEGSRLTVL.

The chain has TRBV6-5 and TRBJ1-1; D perhaps matches TRBD1 (6 bases). CDR1 is MNHEY and CDR2 is SVGAGI in the germline V gene. Trimming pared 5 bases from V and 1 base from J, leaving 14 bases between. This CDR3 has 15 amino acids. The CDR3 spells CASSPTRQANTEAFF. CDR3 coding DNA: TGTGCCAGCAGTCCCACACGACAGGCGAACACTGAAGCTTTCTTT.

V usage is TRBV2 and J usage is TRBJ2-7; weak D call: TRBD1 (6 bases). V was pared by 4 bases and J by 2 bases, with 18 bases between. The CDR3 runs 16 residues. Germline V gene lookup returns CDR1 SNHLY and CDR2 FYNNEI. The CDR3 sequence: CASSGPRQEEPYEQYF. CDR3 sequence (DNA): TGTGCCAGCAGTGGTCCCCGACAGGAAGAACCCTACGAGCAGTACTTC.

The CDR3 DNA is TGTGCCAGCAGCAACCTCCGCCGACTAGCGGGCGCCTACGAGCAGTACTTC. It codes for CASSNLRRLAGAYEQYF. The chain couples TRBV21-1 to TRBJ2-7; TRBD2 is the table's D call, not checked against the DNA. TRBV21-1 is annotated as a pseudogene. The CDR3 spans 17 residues.

This chain uses TRBV14 with TRBJ2-5, with no clear D. The CDR3 is made up of 14 amino acids. V lost 0 bases and J lost 2, with 7 bases in between. Germline-derived CDR1 and CDR2 are SGHDN and FVKESK. The CDR3 loop reads CASSQDSTQETQYF. In nucleotides, the CDR3 is TGTGCCAGCAGCCAAGACAGTACACAAGAGACCCAGTACTTC.

The chain joins TRBV6-1 to TRBJ1-4; the D is unclear. The CDR3 length is 15 residues. CDR1 is MNHNS, CDR2 SASEGT, per germline. Trimming removed 6 bases at V and 5 bases at J, with 16 bases between. The CDR3, as DNA: TGTGCCAGCAGGAAGGGAGCTGTTAGAAATGAAAAACTGTTTTTT. Translating it yields CASRKGAVRNEKLFF.

This chain links TRBV7-6 with TRBJ1-2; 10 bases map to TRBD1. Germline loops: CDR1 SGHVS, CDR2 FNYEAQ. This CDR3 has 20 amino acids. V shed 1 base and J 4 bases; nucleotides not matched to a gene: 18. CDR3 sequence: CASSLEGGTGDQINFYGYTF. The CDR3 DNA sequence: TGTGCCAGCAGCTTAGAAGGCGGGACAGGGGATCAAATAAACTTCTATGGCTACACCTTC.

The rearrangement joins TRBV18 to TRBJ1-1, with 8 bases aligning to TRBD1. The CDR3 runs to 17 residues. Germline lookup yields CDR1 KGHSH and CDR2 LQKENI. Losses at the gene ends were 1 base for V and 5 bases for J; bases not matched to a gene: 12. The CDR3 bases are TGTGCCAGCTCACCACGGCAATTCGTTCAGGGGGCGACTGAAGCTTTCTTT. It yields the protein CASSPRQFVQGATEAFF.

The sample holds one count of this clone. This sequence joins TRBV27 and TRBJ1-1; 9 bases align to TRBD1. Germline values: CDR1 MNHEY, CDR2 SMNVEV (reference sequence). The CDR3 covers 15 residues. J lost 1 base, V lost 5 bases, and 5 bases had no gene match. The CDR3 DNA reads as TGTGCCAGCAGTCCGAAGGGACAGGGGAACACTGAAGCTTTCTTT. Its translation is CASSPKGQGNTEAFF.

The J gene is TRBJ2-3, the V gene TRBV4-1; 11 bases match TRBD2. Germline V CDR1 and CDR2: MGHRA, YSYEKL. The CDR3 is 17 residues long. The ends lost 0 bases at V and 2 bases at J; junction bases unmatched: 4. In DNA, the CDR3 is TGCGCCAGCAGCCAAGAGACGACTAGCGGGGTCACAGATACGCAGTATTTT. Its protein is CASSQETTSGVTDTQYF.

V usage is TRBV29-1 and J usage is TRBJ2-7; 11 bases match TRBD2. With 7 bases clipped from V and 3 bases from J, the junction kept 14 bases outside the gene matches. The CDR3 is 16 residues long. Per the germline V gene, CDR1 is SQVTM and CDR2 is ANQGSEA. CDR3 nucleotides: TGCAGCGATTGTCTAGCGGGAGGCCTGCCGAACTACGAGCAGTACTTC. As protein: CSDCLAGGLPNYEQYF.

This chain joins TRBV7-2 and TRBJ2-4; D unclear. Germline assignment: CDR1 SGHTA and CDR2 FQGNSA. V dropped 1 base and J dropped 0 bases, with 16 bases sitting between them. The CDR3 consists of 18 residues. CDR3: CASSLEGWANLAKNIQYF. As DNA, the CDR3 is TGTGCCAGCAGCTTAGAAGGTTGGGCAAATCTAGCCAAAAACATTCAGTACTTC. Using reference TRBV7-2 and TRBJ2-4 for the parts outside the CDR3, the full variable domain is GAGVSQSPSNKVTEKGKDVELRCDPISGHTALYWYRQSLGQGLEFLIYFQGNSAPDKSGLPSDRFSAERTGGSVSTLTIQRTQQEDSAVYLCASSLEGWANLAKNIQYFGAGTRLSVL.

This clone was counted only a few times. The CDR3 coding sequence is TGCGCCAGCAGCCAACGTCTAGACTACGAGCAGTACTTC. Translating it yields CASSQRLDYEQYF. The chain recombines TRBV4-1 with TRBJ2-7, with D unresolved. The CDR3 has 13 amino acids. Trimming pared 2 bases from V and 3 bases from J, leaving 8 bases between. Germline loops: CDR1 MGHRA, CDR2 YSYEKL.

The gene calls are TRBV5-1 and TRBJ2-7, with 10 bases matching TRBD1. Unmatched junction bases numbered 5, after V lost 4 bases and J lost 4 bases. The germline V gene has CDR1 SGHRS and CDR2 YFSETQ. The CDR3 runs 14 residues. DNA for the CDR3: TGCGCCAGCAGCGAGACAGGGGGCGCGTACGAGCAGTACTTC. Amino acids: CASSETGGAYEQYF.

The V and J genes are TRBV6-1 and TRBJ2-3; D is possibly TRBD1 (6 bases). Germline V lookup: CDR1 MNHNS, CDR2 SASEGT. The CDR3 length is 13 residues. Between the trimmed V and J ends, which lost 7 bases and 0 bases, there was a span of 8 bases. The CDR3: CASTGQSTDTQYF. The CDR3 nucleotides read TGTGCCAGCACAGGACAGAGCACAGATACGCAGTATTTT.

The chain combines TRBV18 with TRBJ2-3, with D perhaps TRBD2 (7 bases). Per the germline V gene, CDR1 is KGHSH and CDR2 is LQKENI. This CDR3 is built from 15 residues. Deletions cut 3 bases from V and 4 bases from J, with 14 bases between. CDR3 sequence: CASSPGGGGPDTQYF. In DNA, the CDR3 is TGTGCCAGCTCACCCGGGGGAGGGGGGCCAGATACGCAGTATTTT. Full variable domain (remainder filled in from reference TRBV18 and TRBJ2-3): NAGVMQNPRHLVRRRGQEARLRCSPMKGHSHVYWYRQLPEEGLKFMVYLQKENIIDESGMPKERFSAEFPKEGPSILRIQQVVRGDSAAYFCASSPGGGGPDTQYFGPGTRLTVL.

The V and J genes are TRBV7-2 and TRBJ1-1, with D perhaps matching TRBD1 (5 bases). CDR3 size: 16 residues. V lost 2 bases to trimming and J lost 0 bases, with 13 bases between them. From germline, CDR1 is SGHTA and CDR2 FQGNSA. The chain's CDR3 is CASSLPSPGLNTEAFF. CDR3 DNA sequence: TGTGCCAGCAGCTTACCGTCTCCAGGGCTGAACACTGAAGCTTTCTTT.

The V and J genes are TRBV2 and TRBJ1-2; D is unresolved. Trimming pared 4 bases from V and 8 bases from J, leaving 14 bases between. Germline-derived CDR1 and CDR2 are SNHLY and FYNNEI. The CDR3 spans 13 residues. The CDR3 spells CASSAGPLCGYTF. The DNA of the CDR3 is TGTGCCAGCAGTGCGGGTCCCCTATGCGGCTACACCTTC.

The chain combines TRBV2 with TRBJ2-7, with a weak D call TRBD2 (6 bases). In germline, CDR1 is SNHLY, CDR2 FYNNEI. CDR3 length equals 14 residues. Trimming took off 4 bases at V and 4 bases at J, with 14 bases between the two ends. CDR3 DNA sequence: TGTGCCAGCAGTGGTGGTAGCGGCTGGTACGAGCAGTACTTC. This sequence encodes CASSGGSGWYEQYF.

V gene TRBV7-9 combines with J gene TRBJ2-1; 7 bases are shared with TRBD2. CDR3 size: 14 residues. J was trimmed by 3 bases and V by 5 bases; bases with no gene match: 4. Germline-derived CDR1 and CDR2 are SEHNR and FQNEAQ (reference sequence). The DNA for the CDR3 is TGTGCCAGCAGCCTAAGCGGGATCTACAATGAGCAGTTCTTC. This codes for CASSLSGIYNEQFF.

This chain links TRBV11-2 with TRBJ2-1; weak D call: TRBD1 (5 bases). The CDR3 runs to 16 residues. Germline CDR1 SGHAT, CDR2 FQNNGV. V was clipped by 5 bases and J by 0 bases, with 14 bases between them. The CDR3 sequence: CASSPGYRGSYNEQFF. The CDR3 DNA follows: TGTGCCAGCAGCCCCGGTTATAGGGGCTCCTACAATGAGCAGTTCTTC.